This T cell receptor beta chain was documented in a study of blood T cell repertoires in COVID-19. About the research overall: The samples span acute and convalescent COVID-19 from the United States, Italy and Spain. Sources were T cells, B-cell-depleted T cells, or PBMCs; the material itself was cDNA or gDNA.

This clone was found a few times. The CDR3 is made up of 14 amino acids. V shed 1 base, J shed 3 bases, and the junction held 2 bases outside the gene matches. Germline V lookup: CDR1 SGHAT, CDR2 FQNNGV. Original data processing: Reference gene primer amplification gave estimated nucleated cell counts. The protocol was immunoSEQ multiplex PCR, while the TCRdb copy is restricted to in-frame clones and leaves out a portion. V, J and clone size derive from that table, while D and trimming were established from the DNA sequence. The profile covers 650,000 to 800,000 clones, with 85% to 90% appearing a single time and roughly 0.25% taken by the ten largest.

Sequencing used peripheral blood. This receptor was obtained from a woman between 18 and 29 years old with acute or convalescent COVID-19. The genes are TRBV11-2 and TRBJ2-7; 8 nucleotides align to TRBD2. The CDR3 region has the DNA TGTGCCAGCAGCTTAGTTGCGGGAGGCTACGAGCAGTACTTC. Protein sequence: CASSLVAGGYEQYF.